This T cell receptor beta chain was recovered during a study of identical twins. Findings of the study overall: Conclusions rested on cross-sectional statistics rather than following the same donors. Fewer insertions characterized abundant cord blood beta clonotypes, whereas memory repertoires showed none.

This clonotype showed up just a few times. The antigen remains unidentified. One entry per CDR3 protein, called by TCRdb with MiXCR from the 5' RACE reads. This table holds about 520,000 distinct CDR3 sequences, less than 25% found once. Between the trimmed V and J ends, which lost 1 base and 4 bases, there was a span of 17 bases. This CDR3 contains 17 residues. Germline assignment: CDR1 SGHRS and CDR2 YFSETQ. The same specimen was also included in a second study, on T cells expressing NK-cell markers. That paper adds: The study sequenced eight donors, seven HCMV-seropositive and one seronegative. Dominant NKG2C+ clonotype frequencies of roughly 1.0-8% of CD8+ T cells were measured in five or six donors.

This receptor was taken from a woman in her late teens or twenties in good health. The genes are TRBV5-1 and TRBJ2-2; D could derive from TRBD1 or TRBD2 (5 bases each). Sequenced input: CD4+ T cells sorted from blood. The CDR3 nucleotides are TGCGCCAGCAGCTTGACTCCGGGACCCAGGGTCACCGGGGAGCTGTTTTTT. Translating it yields CASSLTPGPRVTGELFF.